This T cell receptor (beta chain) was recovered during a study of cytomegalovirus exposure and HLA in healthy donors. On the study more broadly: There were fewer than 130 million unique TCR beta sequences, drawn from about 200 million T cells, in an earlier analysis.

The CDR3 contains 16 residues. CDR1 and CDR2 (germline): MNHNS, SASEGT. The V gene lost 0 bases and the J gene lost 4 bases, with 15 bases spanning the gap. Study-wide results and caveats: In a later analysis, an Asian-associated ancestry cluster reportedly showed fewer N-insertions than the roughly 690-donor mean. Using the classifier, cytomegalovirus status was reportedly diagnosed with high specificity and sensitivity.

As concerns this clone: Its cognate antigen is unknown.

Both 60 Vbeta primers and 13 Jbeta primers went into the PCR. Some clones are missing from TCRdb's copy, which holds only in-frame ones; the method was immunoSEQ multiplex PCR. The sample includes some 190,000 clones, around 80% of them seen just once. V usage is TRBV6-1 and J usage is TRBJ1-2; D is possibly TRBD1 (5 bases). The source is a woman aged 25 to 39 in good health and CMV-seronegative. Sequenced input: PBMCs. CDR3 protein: CASSEAAEGFGYGYTF. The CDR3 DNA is TGTGCCAGCAGTGAAGCGGCGGAGGGGTTCGGCTATGGCTACACCTTC.